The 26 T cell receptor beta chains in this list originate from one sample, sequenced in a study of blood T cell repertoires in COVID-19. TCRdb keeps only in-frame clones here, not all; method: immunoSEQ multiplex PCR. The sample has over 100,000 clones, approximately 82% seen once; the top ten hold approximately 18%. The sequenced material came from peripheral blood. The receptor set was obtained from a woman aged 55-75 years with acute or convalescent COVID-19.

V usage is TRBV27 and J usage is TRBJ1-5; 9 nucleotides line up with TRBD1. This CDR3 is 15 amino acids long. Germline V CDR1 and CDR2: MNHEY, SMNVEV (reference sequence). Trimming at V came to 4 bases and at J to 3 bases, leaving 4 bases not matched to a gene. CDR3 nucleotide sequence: TGTGCCAGCAGTTCCGGGACAGGGACCAATCAGCCCCAGCATTTT. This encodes CASSSGTGTNQPQHF.

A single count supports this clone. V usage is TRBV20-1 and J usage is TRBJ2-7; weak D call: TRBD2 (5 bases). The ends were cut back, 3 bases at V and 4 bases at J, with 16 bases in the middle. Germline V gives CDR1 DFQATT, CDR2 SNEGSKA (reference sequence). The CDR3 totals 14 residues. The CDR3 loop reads CSASDGVDFYEQYF. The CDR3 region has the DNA TGCAGTGCTAGTGACGGGGTAGACTTTTACGAGCAGTACTTC.

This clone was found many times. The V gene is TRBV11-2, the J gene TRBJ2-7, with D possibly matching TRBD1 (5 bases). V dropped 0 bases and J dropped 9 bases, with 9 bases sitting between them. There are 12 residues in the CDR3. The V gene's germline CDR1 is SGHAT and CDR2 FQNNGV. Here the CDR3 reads CASSLERGWQYF. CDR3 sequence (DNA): TGTGCCAGCAGCTTAGAAAGGGGATGGCAGTACTTC.

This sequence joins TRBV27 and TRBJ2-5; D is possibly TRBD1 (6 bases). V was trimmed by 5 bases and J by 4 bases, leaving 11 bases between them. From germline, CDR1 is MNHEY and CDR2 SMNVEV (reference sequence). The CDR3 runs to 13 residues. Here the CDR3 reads CASSPRTAETQYF. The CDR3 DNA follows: TGTGCCAGCAGTCCCCGGACAGCAGAGACCCAGTACTTC.

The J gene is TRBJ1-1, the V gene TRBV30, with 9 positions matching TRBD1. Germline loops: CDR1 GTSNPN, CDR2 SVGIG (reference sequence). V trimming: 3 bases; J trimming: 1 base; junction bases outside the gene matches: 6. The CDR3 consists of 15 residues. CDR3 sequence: CAWSDPGQGNTEAFF. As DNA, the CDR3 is TGTGCCTGGAGCGACCCGGGACAGGGGAACACTGAAGCTTTCTTT.

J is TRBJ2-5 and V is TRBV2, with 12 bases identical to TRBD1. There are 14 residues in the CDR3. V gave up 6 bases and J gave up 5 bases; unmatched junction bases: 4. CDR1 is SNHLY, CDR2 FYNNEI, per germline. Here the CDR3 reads CASRGQGAGETQYF. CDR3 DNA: TGTGCCAGCAGGGGACAGGGGGCCGGGGAGACCCAGTACTTC.

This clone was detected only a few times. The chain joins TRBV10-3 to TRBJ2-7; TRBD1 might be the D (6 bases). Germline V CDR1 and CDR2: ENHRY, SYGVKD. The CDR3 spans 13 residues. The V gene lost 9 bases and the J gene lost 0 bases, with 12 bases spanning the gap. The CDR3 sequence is CAIRQDSSYEQYF. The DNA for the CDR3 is TGTGCCATTCGACAGGACAGCTCCTACGAGCAGTACTTC.

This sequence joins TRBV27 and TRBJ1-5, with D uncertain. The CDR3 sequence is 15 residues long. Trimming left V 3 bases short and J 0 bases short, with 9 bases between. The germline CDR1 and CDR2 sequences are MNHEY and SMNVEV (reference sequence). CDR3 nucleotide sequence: TGTGCCAGCAGTTTCAAGCCGTATAGCAATCAGCCCCAGCATTTT. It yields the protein CASSFKPYSNQPQHF.

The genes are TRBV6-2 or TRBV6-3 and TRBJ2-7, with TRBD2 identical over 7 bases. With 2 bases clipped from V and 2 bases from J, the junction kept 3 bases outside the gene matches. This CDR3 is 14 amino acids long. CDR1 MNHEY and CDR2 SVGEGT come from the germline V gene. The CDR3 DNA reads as TGTGCCAGCAGTTACCAACTAGCGACCTACGAGCAGTACTTC. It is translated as CASSYQLATYEQYF.

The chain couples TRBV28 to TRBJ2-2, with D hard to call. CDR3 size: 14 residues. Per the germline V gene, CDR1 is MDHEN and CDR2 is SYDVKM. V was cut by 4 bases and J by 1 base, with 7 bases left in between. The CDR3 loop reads CASSSHRNTGELFF. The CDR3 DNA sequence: TGTGCCAGCAGTTCCCACAGGAACACCGGGGAGCTGTTTTTT.

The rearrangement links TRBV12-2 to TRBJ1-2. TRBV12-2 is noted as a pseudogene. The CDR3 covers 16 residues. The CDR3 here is CASRPRFRENSYGYTF. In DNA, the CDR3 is TGTGCAAGTCGCCCTCGTTTTAGGGAGAACTCATATGGCTACACCTTC.

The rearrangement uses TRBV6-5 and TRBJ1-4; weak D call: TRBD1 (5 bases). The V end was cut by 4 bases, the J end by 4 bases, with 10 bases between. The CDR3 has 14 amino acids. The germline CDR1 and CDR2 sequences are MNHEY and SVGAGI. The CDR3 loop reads CASSSGQLNEKLFF. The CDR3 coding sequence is TGTGCCAGCAGTTCAGGGCAGCTTAATGAAAAACTGTTTTTT.

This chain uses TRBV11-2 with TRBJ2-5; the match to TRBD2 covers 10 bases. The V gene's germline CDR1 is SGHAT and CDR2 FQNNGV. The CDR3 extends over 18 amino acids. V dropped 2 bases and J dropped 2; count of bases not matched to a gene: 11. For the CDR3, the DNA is TGTGCCAGCAGCTTAAGCGGGGCCCGGACTAGCGGACAAGAGACCCAGTACTTC. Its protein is CASSLSGARTSGQETQYF.

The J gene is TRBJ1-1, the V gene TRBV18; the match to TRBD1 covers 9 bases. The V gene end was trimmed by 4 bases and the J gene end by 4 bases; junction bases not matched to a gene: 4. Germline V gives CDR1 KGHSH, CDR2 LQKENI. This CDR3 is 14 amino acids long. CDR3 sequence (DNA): TGTGCCAGCTCACGTGAGACAGGGGGCACTGAAGCTTTCTTT. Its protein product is CASSRETGGTEAFF. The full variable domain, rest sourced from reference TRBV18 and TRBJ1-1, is NAGVMQNPRHLVRRRGQEARLRCSPMKGHSHVYWYRQLPEEGLKFMVYLQKENIIDESGMPKERFSAEFPKEGPSILRIQQVVRGDSAAYFCASSRETGGTEAFFGQGTRLTVV.

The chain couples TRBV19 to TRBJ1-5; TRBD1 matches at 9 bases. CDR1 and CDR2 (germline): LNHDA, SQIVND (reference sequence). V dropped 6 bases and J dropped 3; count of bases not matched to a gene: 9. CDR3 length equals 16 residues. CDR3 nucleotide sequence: TGTGCCAGTAGCACCACACAGGGGGCAGCCAATCAGCCCCAGCATTTT. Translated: CASSTTQGAANQPQHF.

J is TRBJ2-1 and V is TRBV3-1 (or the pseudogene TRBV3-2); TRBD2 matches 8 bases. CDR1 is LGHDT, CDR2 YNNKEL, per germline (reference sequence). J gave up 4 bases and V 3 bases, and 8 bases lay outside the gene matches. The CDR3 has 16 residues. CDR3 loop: CASSHLGTSPYNEQFF. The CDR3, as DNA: TGTGCCAGCAGCCACTTAGGGACTAGTCCGTACAATGAGCAGTTCTTC.

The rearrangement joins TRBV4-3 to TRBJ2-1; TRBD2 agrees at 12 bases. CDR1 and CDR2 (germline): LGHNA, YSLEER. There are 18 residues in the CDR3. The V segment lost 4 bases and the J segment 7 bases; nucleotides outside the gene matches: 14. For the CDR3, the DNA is TGCGCCAGCAGCCGGGAATTGACTAGCGGGAGACAGATTAATGAGCAGTTCTTC. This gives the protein CASSRELTSGRQINEQFF.

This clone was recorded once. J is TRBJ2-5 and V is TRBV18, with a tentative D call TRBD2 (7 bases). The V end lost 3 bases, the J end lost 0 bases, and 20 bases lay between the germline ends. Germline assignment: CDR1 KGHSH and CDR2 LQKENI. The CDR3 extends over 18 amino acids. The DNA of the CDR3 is TGTGCCAGCTCACCCCCGCGTGGGGGGGGCCCCAACCAAGAGACCCAGTACTTC. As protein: CASSPPRGGGPNQETQYF.

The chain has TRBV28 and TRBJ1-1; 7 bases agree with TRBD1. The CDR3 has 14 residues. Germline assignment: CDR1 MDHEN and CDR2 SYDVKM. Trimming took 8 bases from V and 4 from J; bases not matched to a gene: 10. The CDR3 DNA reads TGTGCCAGCGGAGGGGGCCGAGGTGGCACTGAAGCTTTCTTT. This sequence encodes CASGGGRGGTEAFF.

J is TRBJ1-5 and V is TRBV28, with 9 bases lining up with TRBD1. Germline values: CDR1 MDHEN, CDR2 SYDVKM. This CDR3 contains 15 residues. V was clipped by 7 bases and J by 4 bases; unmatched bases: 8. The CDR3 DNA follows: TGTGCCAGCACTTACAGGACAGGGGTAAATCAGCCCCAGCATTTT. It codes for CASTYRTGVNQPQHF.

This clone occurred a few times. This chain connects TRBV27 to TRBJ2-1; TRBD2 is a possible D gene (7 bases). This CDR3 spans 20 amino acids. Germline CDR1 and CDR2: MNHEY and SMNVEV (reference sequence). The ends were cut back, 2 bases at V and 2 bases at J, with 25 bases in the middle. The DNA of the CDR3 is TGTGCCAGCAGTTTAGGTCGTTCGGGCGGGGGCAATAGGCCCTACAATGAGCAGTTCTTC. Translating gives CASSLGRSGGGNRPYNEQFF.

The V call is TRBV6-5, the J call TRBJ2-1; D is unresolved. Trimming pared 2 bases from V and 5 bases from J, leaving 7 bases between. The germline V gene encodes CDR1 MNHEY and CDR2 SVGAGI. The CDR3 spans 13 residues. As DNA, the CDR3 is TGTGCCAGCAGTTACAAACAGAACAATGAGCAGTTCTTC. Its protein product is CASSYKQNNEQFF.

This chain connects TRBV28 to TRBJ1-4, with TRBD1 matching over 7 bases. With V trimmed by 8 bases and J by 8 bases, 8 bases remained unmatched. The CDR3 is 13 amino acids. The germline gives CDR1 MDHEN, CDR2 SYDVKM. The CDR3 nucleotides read TGTGCCAGCCTCCGACAGGGAAGGGAAAAACTGTTTTTT. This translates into CASLRQGREKLFF.

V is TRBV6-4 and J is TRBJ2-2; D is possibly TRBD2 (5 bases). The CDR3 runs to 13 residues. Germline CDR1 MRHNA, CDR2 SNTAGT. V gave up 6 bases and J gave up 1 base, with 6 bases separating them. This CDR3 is CASRGENTGELFF. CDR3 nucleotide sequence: TGTGCCAGCAGGGGAGAGAACACCGGGGAGCTGTTTTTT.

The CDR3 DNA reads TGTGCCAGCAGCTTATCTAGCGGGACGTACAATGAGCAGTTCTTC. It is translated as CASSLSSGTYNEQFF. This chain uses TRBV7-2 with TRBJ2-1, with 9 nucleotides matching TRBD2. This CDR3 spans 15 amino acids. V was clipped by 2 bases and J by 4 bases; unmatched bases: 3. Germline-derived CDR1 and CDR2 are SGHTA and FQGNSA.

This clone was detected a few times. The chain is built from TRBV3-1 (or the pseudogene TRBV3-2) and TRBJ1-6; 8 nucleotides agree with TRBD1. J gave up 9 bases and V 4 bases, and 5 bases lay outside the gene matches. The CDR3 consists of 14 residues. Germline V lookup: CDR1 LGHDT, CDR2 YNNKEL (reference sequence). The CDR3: CASSPQGAFSPLHF. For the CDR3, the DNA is TGTGCCAGCAGCCCTCAGGGGGCCTTTTCACCCCTCCACTTT.